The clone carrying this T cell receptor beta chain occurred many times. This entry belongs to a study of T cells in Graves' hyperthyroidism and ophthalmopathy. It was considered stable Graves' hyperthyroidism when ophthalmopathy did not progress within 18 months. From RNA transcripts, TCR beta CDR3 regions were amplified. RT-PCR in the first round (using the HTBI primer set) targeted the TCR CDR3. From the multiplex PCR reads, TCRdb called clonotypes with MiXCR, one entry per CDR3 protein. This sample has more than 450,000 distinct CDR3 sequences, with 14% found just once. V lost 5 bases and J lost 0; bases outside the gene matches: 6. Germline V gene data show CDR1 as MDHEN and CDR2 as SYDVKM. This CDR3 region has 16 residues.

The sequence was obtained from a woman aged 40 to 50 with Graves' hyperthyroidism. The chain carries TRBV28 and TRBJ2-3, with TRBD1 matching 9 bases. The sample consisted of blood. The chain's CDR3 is CASSPGTGWSTDTQYF. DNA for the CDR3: TGTGCCAGCAGTCCCGGGACAGGGTGGAGCACAGATACGCAGTATTTT.